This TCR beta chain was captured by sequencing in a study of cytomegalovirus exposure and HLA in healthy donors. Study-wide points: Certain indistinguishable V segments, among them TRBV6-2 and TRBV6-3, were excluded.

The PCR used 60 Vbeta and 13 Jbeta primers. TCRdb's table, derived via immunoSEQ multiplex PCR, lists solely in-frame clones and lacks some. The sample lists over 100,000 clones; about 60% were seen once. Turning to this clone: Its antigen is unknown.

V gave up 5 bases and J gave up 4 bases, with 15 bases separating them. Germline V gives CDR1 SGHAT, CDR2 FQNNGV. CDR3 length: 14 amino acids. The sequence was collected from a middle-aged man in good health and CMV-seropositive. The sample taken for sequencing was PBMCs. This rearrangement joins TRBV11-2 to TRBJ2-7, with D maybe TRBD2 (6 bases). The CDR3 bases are TGTGCCAGCAGCCCCAGACCGGGGGAATACGAGCAGTACTTC. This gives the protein CASSPRPGEYEQYF.